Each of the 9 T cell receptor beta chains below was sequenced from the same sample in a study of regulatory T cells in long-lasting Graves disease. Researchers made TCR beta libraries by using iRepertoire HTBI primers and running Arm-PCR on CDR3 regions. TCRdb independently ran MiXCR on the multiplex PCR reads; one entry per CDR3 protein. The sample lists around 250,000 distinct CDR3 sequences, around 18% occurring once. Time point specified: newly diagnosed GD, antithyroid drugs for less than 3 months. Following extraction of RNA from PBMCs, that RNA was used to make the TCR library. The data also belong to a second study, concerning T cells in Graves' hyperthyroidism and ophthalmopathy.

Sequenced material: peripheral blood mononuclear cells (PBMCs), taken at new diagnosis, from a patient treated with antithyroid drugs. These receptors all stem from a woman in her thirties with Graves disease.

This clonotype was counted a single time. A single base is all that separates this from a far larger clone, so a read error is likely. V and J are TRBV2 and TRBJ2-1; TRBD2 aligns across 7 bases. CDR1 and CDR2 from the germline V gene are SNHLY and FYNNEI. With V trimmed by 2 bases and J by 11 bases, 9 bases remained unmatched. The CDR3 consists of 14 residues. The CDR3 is CASSESPGGRKQFF. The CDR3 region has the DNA TGTGCCAGCAGTGAATCCCCGGGAGGTCGAAAGCAGTTCTTC.

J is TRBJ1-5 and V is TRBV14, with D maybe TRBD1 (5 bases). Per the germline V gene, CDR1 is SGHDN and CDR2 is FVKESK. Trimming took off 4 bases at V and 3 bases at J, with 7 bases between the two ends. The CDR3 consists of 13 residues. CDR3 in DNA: TGTGCCAGCAGCCGGGACCTCAATCAGCCCCAGCATTTT. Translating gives CASSRDLNQPQHF.

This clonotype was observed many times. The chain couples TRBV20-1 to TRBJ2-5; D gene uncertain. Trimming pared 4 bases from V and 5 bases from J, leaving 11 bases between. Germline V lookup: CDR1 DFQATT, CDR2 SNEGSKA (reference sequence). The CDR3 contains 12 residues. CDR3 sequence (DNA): TGCAGTGCTACAGTTTCGATGGAGACCCAGTACTTC. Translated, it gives CSATVSMETQYF.

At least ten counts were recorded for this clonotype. The CDR3 region is CASGSGVVGYTF. Written as DNA, the CDR3 is TGTGCCAGCGGATCAGGGGTAGTTGGCTACACCTTC. The chain joins TRBV25-1 to TRBJ1-2; perhaps TRBD1 as D (6 bases). The CDR3 extends over 12 amino acids. With 8 bases removed from V and 7 bases from J, the gap between germline ends came to 14 bases. Germline lookup yields CDR1 MGHDK and CDR2 SYGVNS.

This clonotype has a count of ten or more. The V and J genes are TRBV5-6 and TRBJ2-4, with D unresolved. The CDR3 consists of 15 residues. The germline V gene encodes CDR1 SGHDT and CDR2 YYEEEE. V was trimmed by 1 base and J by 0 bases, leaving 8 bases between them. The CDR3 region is CASSLRNTAKNIQYF. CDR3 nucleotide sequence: TGTGCCAGCAGCTTGCGCAATACAGCCAAAAACATTCAGTACTTC. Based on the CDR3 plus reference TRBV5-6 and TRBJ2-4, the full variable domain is DAGVTQSPTHLIKTRGQQVTLRCSPKSGHDTVSWYQQALGQGPQFIFQYYEEEERQRGNFPDRFSGHQFPNYSSELNVNALLLGDSALYLCASSLRNTAKNIQYFGAGTRLSVL.

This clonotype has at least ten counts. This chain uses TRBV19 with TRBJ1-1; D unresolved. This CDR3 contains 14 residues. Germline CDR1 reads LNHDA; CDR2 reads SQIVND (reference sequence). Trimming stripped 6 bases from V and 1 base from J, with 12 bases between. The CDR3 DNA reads TGTGCCAGTAGCCGCGCGCGCGGGAACACTGAAGCTTTCTTT. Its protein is CASSRARGNTEAFF.

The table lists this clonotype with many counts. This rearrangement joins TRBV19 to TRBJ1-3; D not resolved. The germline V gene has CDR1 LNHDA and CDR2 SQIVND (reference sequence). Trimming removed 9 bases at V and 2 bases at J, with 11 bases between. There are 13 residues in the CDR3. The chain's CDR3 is CASSGKAGNTIYF. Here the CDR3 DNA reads TGTGCCAGCTCGGGGAAAGCTGGAAACACCATATATTTT.

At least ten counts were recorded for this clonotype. CDR3 protein: CASSVEKGVGSPLHF. In DNA form, the CDR3 reads TGTGCCAGCAGTGTAGAAAAGGGTGTAGGTTCACCCCTCCACTTT. This rearrangement joins TRBV2 to TRBJ1-6; no clear D gene. CDR3 length: 15 residues. Trimming cost V 4 bases and J 9 bases, with 16 bases left between them. Germline V CDR1 and CDR2: SNHLY, FYNNEI.

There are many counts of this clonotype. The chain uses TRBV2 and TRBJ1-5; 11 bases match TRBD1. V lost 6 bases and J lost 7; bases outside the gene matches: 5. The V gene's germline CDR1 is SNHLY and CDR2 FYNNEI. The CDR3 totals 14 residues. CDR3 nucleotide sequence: TGTGCCAGCAGGAGGGGACAGGGGGGACAGCCCCAGCATTTT. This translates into CASRRGQGGQPQHF. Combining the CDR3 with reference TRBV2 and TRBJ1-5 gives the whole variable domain EPEVTQTPSHQVTQMGQEVILRCVPISNHLYFYWYRQILGQKVEFLVSFYNNEISEKSEIFDDQFSVERPDGSNFTLKIRSTKLEDSAMYFCASRRGQGGQPQHFGDGTRLSIL.